The 15 T cell receptor beta chains below all came from one sample that was sequenced in a study of T cell repertoires in cytomegalovirus infection (dated by TCRdb to about 2019). Sequencing instrument: Illumina HiSeq 1500. Using fastp at Q25 and MiXCR, TCRdb reprocessed the public reads and kept productive beta chains. Every distinct CDR3 protein forms one entry, paired with its most common genes and DNA. Across this sample there are about a million distinct CDR3 sequences, with approximately 30% seen only once. The ten largest make up 13% of the sample. The intended sense of this specimen's treatment or condition label: in vitro stimulation with specific CMV peptide epitopes to enrich CMV-specific T cells. No antigen is known for these receptors. Sequencing used cultured CD8+ T cells from PBMCs, obtained from culture after CMV antigen stimulation. Receptors were obtained from a human donor in good health (CMV status not recorded). Some clones in this sample may be carry-over from other donors' samples.

J is TRBJ2-1 and V is TRBV6-5; D is tentatively TRBD1 or TRBD2 (5 bases each). Deletions cut 0 bases from V and 7 bases from J, with 25 bases between. The CDR3 has 19 residues. CDR1 is MNHEY and CDR2 is SVGAGI in the germline V gene. The CDR3 sequence is CASSYSSYKGTTGVNEQFF. As DNA, the CDR3 is TGTGCCAGCAGTTACTCGAGTTACAAGGGGACGACCGGGGTGAATGAGCAGTTCTTC.

This clonotype was seen a handful of times. This chain uses TRBV6-5 with TRBJ2-5; D is unresolved. V was trimmed by 2 bases and J by 3 bases, leaving 7 bases between them. The V gene's germline CDR1 is MNHEY and CDR2 SVGAGI. CDR3 length: 13 residues. In DNA, the CDR3 is TGTGCCAGCAGTTACAATGCTGAAGAGACCCAGTACTTC. Amino acids: CASSYNAEETQYF.

This clonotype occurred a few times. CDR3 sequence: CASGDGLREQFF. The CDR3 bases are TGTGCCAGCGGGGATGGTTTGAGGGAGCAGTTCTTC. The chain couples TRBV6-5 to TRBJ2-1; D remains unclear. The CDR3 contains 12 residues. Germline-derived CDR1 and CDR2 are MNHEY and SVGAGI. V shed 8 bases and J shed 10 bases, with 15 bases lying between them.

The table lists this clonotype with many counts. This chain links TRBV7-2 with TRBJ2-3, with a weak D call TRBD2 (5 bases). V was trimmed by 0 bases and J by 6 bases, leaving 10 bases between them. The length of the CDR3 is 14 residues. Germline loops: CDR1 SGHTA, CDR2 FQGNSA. As DNA, the CDR3 is TGTGCCAGCAGCTTAGCGGGGAGAACGGATACGCAGTATTTT. As protein: CASSLAGRTDTQYF.

This clonotype showed up just a few times. This chain links TRBV6-2 or TRBV6-3 with TRBJ2-1, with TRBD2 matching 9 bases. V dropped 8 bases and J dropped 7; count of bases not matched to a gene: 9. Germline V gene sequence: CDR1 MNHEY, CDR2 SVGEGT. The CDR3 has 14 amino acids. The CDR3 protein is CASRGGGGWNEQFF. The CDR3 bases are TGTGCCAGCCGAGGCGGGGGGGGCTGGAATGAGCAGTTCTTC.

This clonotype was counted only a few times. This chain uses TRBV7-9 with TRBJ2-1; the match to TRBD1 covers 10 bases. The V and J ends lost 5 bases and 5 bases, in that order; junction bases with no gene match: 9. The CDR3 length is 16 residues. Looked up from germline, CDR1 is SEHNR and CDR2 is FQNEAQ (reference sequence). CDR3 in amino acids: CASSGDRGPENNEQFF. The CDR3 DNA reads as TGTGCCAGCAGCGGAGACAGGGGGCCAGAGAACAATGAGCAGTTCTTC.

This clonotype was seen repeatedly, ten times or more. The rearrangement uses TRBV7-9 and TRBJ1-5; D is perhaps TRBD1 (6 bases). Germline V gene sequence: CDR1 SEHNR, CDR2 FQNEAQ (reference sequence). The V and J ends lost 5 bases and 6 bases respectively, with 14 bases between them. The CDR3 length is 14 residues. CDR3 in DNA: TGTGCCAGCAGCACTACAGGGTACACTCAGCCCCAGCATTTT. Translated: CASSTTGYTQPQHF.

Note on this clonotype: Since a much larger clone is just one base distant, this may be a read error. The rearrangement links TRBV7-2 to TRBJ2-2; D might be TRBD2 (5 bases). V was pared by 3 bases and J by 2 bases, with 7 bases between. There are 14 residues in the CDR3. Germline loops: CDR1 SGHTA, CDR2 FQGNSA. The CDR3 protein is CASSFRDNTGELFF. Here the CDR3 DNA reads TGTGCCAGCAGCTTCCGGGATAACACCGGGGAGCTGTTTTTT. Based on the CDR3 plus reference TRBV7-2 and TRBJ2-2, the full variable domain is GAGVSQSPSNKVTEKGKDVELRCDPISGHTALYWYRQSLGQGLEFLIYFQGNSAPDKSGLPSDRFSAERTGGSVSTLTIQRTQQEDSAVYLCASSFRDNTGELFFGEGSRLTVL.

This chain links TRBV6-6 with TRBJ2-3, with 9 nucleotides matching TRBD2. Unmatched junction bases numbered 8, after V lost 5 bases and J lost 5 bases. The CDR3 is made up of 15 amino acids. Germline CDR1 and CDR2: MNHNY and SVGAGI (reference sequence). The CDR3 here is CASSGLALSGDTQYF. In DNA form, the CDR3 reads TGTGCCAGCAGTGGACTAGCGTTGAGTGGAGATACGCAGTATTTT.

The chain couples TRBV7-9 to TRBJ2-1; D gene ambiguous. Germline V gives CDR1 SEHNR, CDR2 FQNEAQ (reference sequence). V was cut by 3 bases and J by 8 bases, with 11 bases left in between. The length of the CDR3 is 13 residues. For the CDR3, the DNA is TGTGCCAGCAGCTTCGACTTGAGCGATGAGCAGTTCTTC. Amino acid sequence: CASSFDLSDEQFF.

The chain has TRBV19 and TRBJ1-2; D possibly corresponds to TRBD1 (5 bases). V lost 5 bases, J lost 5 bases, and 15 bases lay in between. The germline V gene encodes CDR1 LNHDA and CDR2 SQIVND (reference sequence). The CDR3 consists of 14 residues. The CDR3 region is CASSWGLLGYGYTF. CDR3 DNA sequence: TGTGCCAGTAGTTGGGGACTCCTGGGATATGGCTACACCTTC.

This clonotype was detected ten times or more. The chain recombines TRBV7-2 with TRBJ1-1; tentative D call: TRBD1 (6 bases). The germline V gene has CDR1 SGHTA and CDR2 FQGNSA. V was cut by 6 bases and J by 1 base, with 18 bases left in between. The CDR3 extends over 16 amino acids. The CDR3 sequence: CASSLRTGRGNTEAFF. Written as DNA, the CDR3 is TGTGCCAGCAGTCTTCGAACAGGGAGAGGGAACACTGAAGCTTTCTTT.

The table lists this clonotype with many counts. The chain uses TRBV11-3 and TRBJ2-2, with 9 nucleotides matching TRBD1. The germline V gene has CDR1 SGHNT and CDR2 YENEEA. V was pared by 5 bases and J by 4 bases, with 8 bases of the junction left unmatched. The CDR3 totals 16 residues. CDR3 sequence: CASSHRDRASTGELFF. As DNA, the CDR3 is TGTGCCAGCAGCCACCGGGACAGGGCCTCCACCGGGGAGCTGTTTTTT. Together with reference TRBV11-3 and TRBJ2-2, the CDR3 gives the full variable domain: EAGVVQSPRYKIIEKKQPVAFWCNPISGHNTLYWYLQNLGQGPELLIRYENEEAVDDSQLPKDRFSAERLKGVDSTLKIQPAELGDSAVYLCASSHRDRASTGELFFGEGSRLTVL.

This clonotype occurred a few times. This rearrangement joins TRBV7-9 to TRBJ2-7; D is unclear. The V end was cut by 8 bases, the J end by 2 bases, with 13 bases between. The CDR3 spans 13 residues. Germline V gives CDR1 SEHNR, CDR2 FQNEAQ (reference sequence). The CDR3 here is CASFSTDTYEQYV. CDR3 coding DNA: TGTGCCAGCTTCTCGACGGATACCTACGAGCAGTACGTC.

This clonotype was counted ten times or more. CDR3 coding DNA: TGTGCCAGCAGCGGGGACGGCAACTCCTACGAGCAGTACTTC. Its protein product is CASSGDGNSYEQYF. The genes are TRBV7-9 and TRBJ2-7, with D perhaps assigned TRBD1 or TRBD2 (5 bases each). The CDR3 loop spans 14 amino acids. Germline loops: CDR1 SEHNR, CDR2 FQNEAQ (reference sequence). Trimming pared 5 bases from V and 0 bases from J, leaving 11 bases between.